The 6 T cell receptor beta chains in this list originate from one sample, sequenced in a study of spatial heterogeneity in lung cancer. Study-level points and caveats: One measure, the expanded intratumoral alpha and beta TCR count, tracked tumor mutation counts.

TCRdb ran MiXCR on the 5' RACE reads and lists one entry per CDR3 protein. This sample has about 4,500 distinct CDR3 sequences, with more than 6.5% found just once. Their specific antigens are unknown. The sample's time point: sample taken at primary tumor resection. Source: lung tumor tissue, taken at surgery. The receptors here all came from a male donor with early-stage non-small cell lung cancer.

This clonotype was recorded at least ten times. The chain recombines TRBV20-1 with TRBJ2-1; 10 nucleotides align to TRBD2. V gave up 7 bases and J gave up 4 bases; unmatched junction bases: 7. CDR1 is DFQATT and CDR2 is SNEGSKA in the germline V gene (reference sequence). The CDR3 has 14 amino acids. CDR3 bases: TGCAGTGTGCTAGCGGGAGAAGGGTACAATGAGCAGTTCTTC. Translating gives CSVLAGEGYNEQFF.

This clonotype was counted many times. The chain employs TRBV30 and TRBJ1-2, with TRBD1 as a possible D gene (6 bases). Germline loops: CDR1 GTSNPN, CDR2 SVGIG (reference sequence). The CDR3 sequence is 15 residues long. Trimming cost V 2 bases and J 5 bases, with 18 bases left between them. The CDR3 bases are TGTGCCTGGAGTCCAGGACAGCACCCCCTTTATGGCTACACCTTC. This translates into CAWSPGQHPLYGYTF.

By its share, this clonotype is medium-sized. This chain uses TRBV5-1 with TRBJ2-1; a possible D gene is TRBD2 (6 bases). The V gene's germline CDR1 is SGHRS and CDR2 YFSETQ. Trimming took 4 bases from V and 10 from J, leaving 15 bases between them. This CDR3 spans 13 amino acids. The chain's CDR3 is CASSAGLPQEQFF. In nucleotides, the CDR3 is TGCGCCAGCAGCGCGGGACTCCCCCAGGAGCAGTTCTTC.

This clonotype was counted ten times or more. The chain recombines TRBV9 with TRBJ2-1, with D hard to call. The ends were cut back, 0 bases at V and 0 bases at J, with 10 bases in the middle. CDR1 and CDR2 from the germline V gene are SGDLS and YYNGEE. The CDR3 loop spans 16 amino acids. The CDR3 spells CASSVDGSTSYNEQFF. CDR3 sequence (DNA): TGTGCCAGCAGCGTAGATGGCAGTACCTCCTACAATGAGCAGTTCTTC.

In its sample, this clonotype was seen many times. This chain links TRBV6-6 with TRBJ2-2, with 10 bases lining up with TRBD2. V dropped 10 bases and J dropped 1; count of bases not matched to a gene: 9. This CDR3 has 16 residues. Looked up from germline, CDR1 is MNHNY and CDR2 is SVGAGI (reference sequence). Here the CDR3 reads CATREAGGENTGELFF. CDR3 DNA: TGTGCCACCCGGGAAGCGGGGGGGGAGAACACCGGGGAGCTGTTTTTT.

This clonotype was recorded many times. The chain carries TRBV27 and TRBJ2-1; 8 bases match TRBD2. This CDR3 has 16 residues. Looked up from germline, CDR1 is MNHEY and CDR2 is SMNVEV (reference sequence). The V gene end was trimmed by 5 bases and the J gene end by 4 bases; junction bases not matched to a gene: 10. The CDR3 region is CASSRLTSGLYNEQFF. The CDR3 region has the DNA TGTGCCAGCAGTCGCCTTACTAGCGGATTATACAATGAGCAGTTCTTC.